This TCR beta chain was captured by sequencing in a study of OX40 agonist ivuxolimab in advanced cancers. General notes on the study: Ivuxolimab, which targeted the costimulatory receptor OX40 (CD134), was an agonistic, fully human IgG2 monoclonal antibody. Three dose-escalation patients achieved partial responses, one with hepatocellular carcinoma and two with cutaneous melanoma. Of the approximately 50 dose-escalation patients, hepatocellular carcinoma was present in around 19, melanoma in around 15, renal cell carcinoma in 9 and head and neck cancer in 9. The purpose of peripheral TCRbeta sequencing was to test whether ivuxolimab changed TCR sequence diversity and led to clonal T-cell expansion. Patients were allowed to have had prior anti-PD-1, anti-PD-L1 or anti-CTLA-4 therapy, and approximately 41% of the dose-escalation patients had previously received checkpoint inhibitors. Intravenous ivuxolimab was administered to patients every 2 weeks at six dose levels: 0.01, 0.1, 0.3, 1.5, 3 and 10 mg/kg. The dose-escalation cohort was approximately 83% male with a mean age of roughly 60 years, ranging from about 20 to 85. The paper describes the monotherapy dose-escalation part (N of about 52 patients) of the phase I trial of ivuxolimab.

Patients with autoimmune disease history or receiving systemic immunosuppression were excluded from the trial. Peripheral blood for TCR sequencing was collected from all dose cohorts at baseline, on cycle 4 day 1, and on cycle 7 day 1. The samples were taken from a phase I, first-in-human, multicenter, open-label dose-escalation trial of ivuxolimab. The trial enrolled adults with locally advanced or metastatic head and neck squamous cell, hepatocellular, melanoma or renal cell carcinoma. Before TCR sequencing, CD4+ T cells and CD8+ T cells from peripheral blood were sorted into separate populations. For CDR1 and CDR2, the germline V gene lists SGHAT and FQNNGV. The junction shows trimming of 4 bases on V and 2 bases on J, and the gene matches do not reach 6 bases of it. From its cysteine to its phenylalanine, the CDR3 spans 15 amino acids. Only the CDR3 DNA is retained, 45 bases long and in frame from the first base.

For sequencing of the TCRbeta CDR3 region, genomic DNA was extracted from the sorted cells. The immunoSEQ Assay was used to sequence the TCRbeta CDR3 regions. Here the immuneACCESS table is served through TCRdb, limited to in-frame sequences with V and J called. Missing clones are a known gap in these copies; in checked studies unresolved V genes cover under half, and the rest lacks a known reason. This sample is represented by about 76,000 clones; around 84% of them were singletons. The leading ten clones occupy 2.5% to 3% of the sample. To note about this clone: What antigen it recognizes has not been identified. No quality values exist for individual bases; no much larger clone is one base distant.

General study outcomes and caveats: After ivuxolimab, CD8+ T cells had more expanded clones than CD4+ T cells on average. Partial responders in the 0.1-3.0 mg/kg groups had among the lowest normalized peripheral clonal expansion, especially among CD8+ T cells. Low levels of normalized T-cell clonal expansion were also shown by some nonresponding patients. At doses of 0.1 to 3.0 mg/kg, clonal expansion of both CD4+ and CD8+ blood T cells was observed from baseline to week 6. Antigen specificity was not determined for the clonally expanded peripheral T cells.

The source was CD4+ or CD8+ T cells sorted from blood, collected in a trial of the OX40 agonist ivuxolimab. The clonotype originates from an adult with an advanced solid tumor such as melanoma, head and neck, liver or kidney cancer. The rearranged chain carries TRBV11-2 and TRBJ2-5; TRBD2 matches 8 bases in the middle. The sequence in DNA is TGTGCCAGCAGCTCAACGACGGGGGGGCAAGAGACCCAGTACTTC. Translation gives CASSSTTGGQETQYF.